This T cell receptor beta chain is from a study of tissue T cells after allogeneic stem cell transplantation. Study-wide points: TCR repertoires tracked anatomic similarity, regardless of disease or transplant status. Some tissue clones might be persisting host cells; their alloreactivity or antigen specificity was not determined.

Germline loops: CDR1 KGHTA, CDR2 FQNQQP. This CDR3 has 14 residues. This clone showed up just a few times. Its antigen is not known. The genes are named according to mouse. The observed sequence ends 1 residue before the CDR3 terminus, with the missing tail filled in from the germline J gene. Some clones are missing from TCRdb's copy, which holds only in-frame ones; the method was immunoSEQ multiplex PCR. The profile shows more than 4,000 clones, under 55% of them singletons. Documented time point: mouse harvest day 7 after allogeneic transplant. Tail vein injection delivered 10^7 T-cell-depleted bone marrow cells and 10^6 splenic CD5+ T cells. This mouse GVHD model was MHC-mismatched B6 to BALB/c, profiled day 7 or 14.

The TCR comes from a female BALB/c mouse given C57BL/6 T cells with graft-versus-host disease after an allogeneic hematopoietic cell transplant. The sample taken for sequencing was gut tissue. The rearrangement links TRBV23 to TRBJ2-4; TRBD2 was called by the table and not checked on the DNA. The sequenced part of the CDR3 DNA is TGCTCCAGCAGTCAATCCTGGGGACAAAACACCTTGTAC. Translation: CSSSQSWGQNTLY. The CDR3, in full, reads CSSSQSWGQNTLYF.